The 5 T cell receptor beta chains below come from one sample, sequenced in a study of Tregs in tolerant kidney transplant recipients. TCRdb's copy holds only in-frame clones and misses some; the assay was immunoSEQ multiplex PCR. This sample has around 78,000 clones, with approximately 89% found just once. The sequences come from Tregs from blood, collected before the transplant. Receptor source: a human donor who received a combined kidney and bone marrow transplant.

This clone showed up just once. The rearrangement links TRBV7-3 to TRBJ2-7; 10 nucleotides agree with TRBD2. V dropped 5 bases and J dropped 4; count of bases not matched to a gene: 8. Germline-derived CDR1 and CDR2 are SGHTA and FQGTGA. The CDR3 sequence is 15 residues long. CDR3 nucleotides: TGTGCCAGCAGCCCCTCCCTAGCGGGAGTTTACGAGCAGTACTTC. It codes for CASSPSLAGVYEQYF.

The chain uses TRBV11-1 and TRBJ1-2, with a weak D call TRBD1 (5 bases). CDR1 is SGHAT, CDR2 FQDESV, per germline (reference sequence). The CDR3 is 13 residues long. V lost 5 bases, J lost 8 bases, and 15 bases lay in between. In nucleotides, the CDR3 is TGTGCCAGCAGCCAGGACACCCGACGGGGCTACACCTTC. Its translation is CASSQDTRRGYTF.

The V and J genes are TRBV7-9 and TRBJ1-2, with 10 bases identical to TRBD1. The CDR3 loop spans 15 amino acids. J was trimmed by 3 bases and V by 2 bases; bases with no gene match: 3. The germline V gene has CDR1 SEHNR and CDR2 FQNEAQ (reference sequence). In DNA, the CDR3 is TGTGCCAGCAGCTTAATTGGGACAGGGGACTATGGCTACACCTTC. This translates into CASSLIGTGDYGYTF.

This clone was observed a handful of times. CDR3 in amino acids: CASSTHGGGNTEAFF. The CDR3 DNA follows: TGTGCCAGCAGTACGCATGGGGGCGGGAACACTGAAGCTTTCTTT. This chain links TRBV28 with TRBJ1-1, with a possible D match to TRBD1 (6 bases). The CDR3 extends over 15 amino acids. Per the germline V gene, CDR1 is MDHEN and CDR2 is SYDVKM. Between the trimmed V and J ends, which lost 5 bases and 1 base, there was a span of 14 bases.

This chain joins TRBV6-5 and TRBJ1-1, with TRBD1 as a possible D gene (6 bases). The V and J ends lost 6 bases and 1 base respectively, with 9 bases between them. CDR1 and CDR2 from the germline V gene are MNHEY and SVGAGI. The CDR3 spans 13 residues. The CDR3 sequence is CASSGTRNTEAFF. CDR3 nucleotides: TGTGCCAGCAGCGGGACACGGAACACTGAAGCTTTCTTT.